This is a list of T cell receptor beta chains from one sample in a study of blood T cell repertoires in COVID-19. Generated by immunoSEQ multiplex PCR, the TCRdb table keeps only in-frame clones and is missing some. The top ten hold about a tenth of the sample, which has 50,000 to 70,000 clones, approximately 84% seen once. Specimen: peripheral blood. The receptors come from a man older than 75 with COVID-19, enrolled during active disease. CDR3s include the opening cysteine and the closing phenylalanine or tryptophan. Fields, in order: clone size, V gene, CDR3 length, J gene, D gene, CDR3 protein, CDR3 DNA. The D gene is left open where the match is weak. Size values are once, few and many counts, or a class for expanded clones, and some rows have none.

clone_size: -; v_call: TRBV6-2/TRBV6-3; cdr3_length: 17; j_call: TRBJ1-1; d_call: TRBD1; cdr3_aa: CASSYLGQVLRNTEAFF; cdr3_nt: TGTGCCAGCAGTTACCTGGGACAGGTCCTTCGGAACACTGAAGCTTTCTTT
clone_size: -; v_call: TRBV5-1; cdr3_length: 13; j_call: TRBJ2-3; d_call: TRBD1; cdr3_aa: CASSPGQRDTQYF; cdr3_nt: TGCGCCAGCAGCCCGGGACAGAGGGATACGCAGTATTTT
clone_size: -; v_call: TRBV7-2; cdr3_length: 14; j_call: TRBJ1-1; d_call: -; cdr3_aa: CASNSRSLNTEAFF; cdr3_nt: TGTGCCAGCAACAGCAGATCCTTGAACACTGAAGCTTTCTTT
clone_size: -; v_call: TRBV4-3; cdr3_length: 16; j_call: TRBJ2-7; d_call: TRBD1; cdr3_aa: CASSQGTGTGNYEQYF; cdr3_nt: TGCGCCAGCAGCCAAGGAACCGGGACAGGGAACTACGAGCAGTACTTC
clone_size: few; v_call: TRBV5-1; cdr3_length: 15; j_call: TRBJ1-6; d_call: -; cdr3_aa: CASSLDGRDGSPLHF; cdr3_nt: TGCGCCAGCAGCTTGGACGGCCGGGATGGTTCACCCCTCCACTTT
clone_size: once; v_call: TRBV14; cdr3_length: 14; j_call: TRBJ2-3; d_call: -; cdr3_aa: CASRRNGYTDTQYF; cdr3_nt: TGTGCCAGCAGACGCAACGGGTACACAGATACGCAGTATTTT
clone_size: -; v_call: TRBV11-2; cdr3_length: 14; j_call: TRBJ2-5; d_call: TRBD1; cdr3_aa: CASSPRTGQETQYF; cdr3_nt: TGTGCCAGCAGCCCTCGGACAGGCCAAGAGACCCAGTACTTC
clone_size: -; v_call: TRBV4-3; cdr3_length: 16; j_call: TRBJ2-2; d_call: -; cdr3_aa: CASSQEEAGYTGELFF; cdr3_nt: TGCGCCAGCAGCCAAGAGGAGGCGGGGTACACCGGGGAGCTGTTTTTT
clone_size: -; v_call: TRBV7-8; cdr3_length: 15; j_call: TRBJ2-7; d_call: TRBD1; cdr3_aa: CASSLLGTGAYEQYF; cdr3_nt: TGTGCCAGCAGCTTACTCGGGACAGGGGCCTACGAGCAGTACTTC
clone_size: -; v_call: TRBV3-1/TRBV3-2; cdr3_length: 14; j_call: TRBJ1-5; d_call: -; cdr3_aa: CASSQDPSNQPQHF; cdr3_nt: TGTGCCAGCAGCCAAGATCCGAGCAATCAGCCCCAGCATTTT
clone_size: -; v_call: TRBV7-2; cdr3_length: 15; j_call: TRBJ2-7; d_call: -; cdr3_aa: CASSLPRQDHNEQYF; cdr3_nt: TGTGCCAGCAGCTTACCCCGACAGGATCACAACGAGCAGTACTTC
clone_size: few; v_call: TRBV9; cdr3_length: 14; j_call: TRBJ1-5; d_call: -; cdr3_aa: CASSVGTQNQPQHF; cdr3_nt: TGTGCCAGCAGCGTAGGTACACAAAATCAGCCCCAGCATTTT
clone_size: -; v_call: TRBV7-3; cdr3_length: 13; j_call: TRBJ2-5; d_call: -; cdr3_aa: CASSLGLEETQYF; cdr3_nt: TGTGCCAGCAGCTTAGGACTTGAAGAGACCCAGTACTTC
clone_size: -; v_call: TRBV29-1; cdr3_length: 12; j_call: TRBJ1-1; d_call: -; cdr3_aa: CSVERMNTEAFF; cdr3_nt: TGCAGCGTTGAGAGGATGAACACTGAAGCTTTCTTT
clone_size: -; v_call: TRBV19; cdr3_length: 14; j_call: TRBJ2-7; d_call: -; cdr3_aa: CASSMGAGPWEQYF; cdr3_nt: TGTGCCAGTAGTATGGGGGCAGGGCCCTGGGAGCAGTACTTC
clone_size: -; v_call: TRBV7-2; cdr3_length: 12; j_call: TRBJ2-3; d_call: TRBD2; cdr3_aa: CASSPLAGAQYF; cdr3_nt: TGTGCCAGCAGCCCGCTAGCGGGGGCCCAGTATTTT
clone_size: -; v_call: TRBV9; cdr3_length: 15; j_call: TRBJ2-1; d_call: -; cdr3_aa: CASSVDLSTYNEQFF; cdr3_nt: TGTGCCAGCAGCGTAGATCTTAGTACGTACAATGAGCAGTTCTTC
clone_size: -; v_call: TRBV6-2/TRBV6-3; cdr3_length: 16; j_call: TRBJ2-1; d_call: TRBD1; cdr3_aa: CASSSDRGRSYNEQFF; cdr3_nt: TGTGCCAGCAGTTCGGACAGGGGGCGCTCCTATAATGAGCAGTTCTTC
clone_size: -; v_call: TRBV1; cdr3_length: 16; j_call: TRBJ2-3; d_call: -; cdr3_aa: CTSSATSGGAGDTQYF; cdr3_nt: TGCACCAGCAGTGCCACAAGCGGGGGGGCAGGCGATACGCAGTATTTT
clone_size: -; v_call: TRBV11-2; cdr3_length: 14; j_call: TRBJ1-1; d_call: -; cdr3_aa: CASSLGQGYTEAFF; cdr3_nt: TGTGCCAGCAGCTTAGGGCAGGGGTACACTGAAGCTTTCTTT
clone_size: -; v_call: TRBV6-5; cdr3_length: 14; j_call: TRBJ1-2; d_call: TRBD1; cdr3_aa: CASSRETGGDGYTF; cdr3_nt: TGTGCCAGCAGCCGCGAGACAGGGGGCGATGGCTACACCTTC
clone_size: -; v_call: TRBV10-3; cdr3_length: 13; j_call: TRBJ1-4; d_call: TRBD1; cdr3_aa: CAISTGGGEKLFF; cdr3_nt: TGTGCCATCAGCACAGGGGGTGGAGAAAAACTGTTTTTT